This TCR beta chain was captured by sequencing in a study of cytomegalovirus exposure and HLA in healthy donors (dated by TCRdb to the late 2010s). Notes on the research overall: An earlier analysis of more than 550 of the donors reported 276 Gb of sequence data and 117 million unique TCR beta sequences obtained from approximately 180 million T cells. Among the roughly 390 genotyped donors, about 83% belonged to the genetic ancestry cluster associated with self-reported Caucasian donors. In a later analysis, previously published TCR beta repertoires from 550 to 750 donors were re-analyzed and high-resolution HLA genotyping was added so that TCR occurrence patterns could be studied. About 280 gigabases of sequencing data and 78 million or so unique TCR sequences were included in an early release covering about 700 HLA-typed donors. Typing coverage varied by locus: roughly 629-640 donors for A, B, C, DRB1 and DQB1; approximately 500 for DQA1; approximately 610 for DPA1; around 490 for DPB1. The study profiled the T cell repertoires of under 700 subjects by immunosequencing and related them to cytomegalovirus serostatus. Alongside the repertoire data, information on donor age, sex, ethnicity and CMV serostatus was compiled. Across around 400 genotyped donors of the cohort, an average of about 250,000 unique TCR beta nucleotide sequences per donor were sequenced, and roughly 17% of those sequences were non-productive. Rather than drawing on any new phenotypic data, the later analysis identified candidate immune exposures from TCR beta sequences and the way those sequences occurred across donors. Four to six DR-DQ haplotypes were handled as single units for association and clustering, since linkage in the cohort was strong. HLA typing included class I and class II loci at four-digit resolution. To predict cytomegalovirus infection status, the study brought together high-throughput TCR immunosequencing, statistical association of individual TCRs with disease status, and machine learning. The study was designed to test whether signatures of past pathogen exposure could be identified by cataloging public T cell receptors. Besides the first cohort of roughly 700 subjects, a separate validation cohort made up of 95 to 150 different subjects was used. An earlier analysis of 587 of the donors used high-throughput TCR beta sequencing to judge whether each TCR beta V gene segment behaved as functional or pseudogenic. In a later genetic analysis, genome-wide SNP genotypes for about three fifths of the roughly 670 donors were used, and that subset was treated as a discovery cohort. All discovery cohort repertoires had been generated on a single sequencing platform. General study outcomes and caveats: Linkage disequilibrium might explain the correlated functional status among segregating V segments, but an unknown experimental factor could not be ruled out. Approximately 16 rarely observed V segments, including chromosome 9 orphons, were excluded from the earlier analysis of 550 to 700 of the donors because counts were too low. Cytomegalovirus status was reported to be diagnosed by the classifier with high specificity and sensitivity in both the original and validation cohorts. According to a later analysis, most CMV-associated TCR beta chains appeared to be HLA-restricted, and the HLA associations seemed to be driven largely by CMV exposure. For the cohort, immune exposure information was limited to CMV serostatus. Three of the identified cytomegalovirus-associated TCR beta chains were confirmed in vitro to be specific for cytomegalovirus antigens. Most TCR sequences were seen in very few donors, while some public TCRs were found in many individuals. The presence/absence analyses assumed that sequencing depth was roughly uniform across donors, and that assumption may not be true. This cohort had only TCR beta chains sequenced, and the lack of alpha or paired-chain data limited which features could be detected. A cluster of highly shared sequence variants was judged likely to be a technical artifact of the sequencing pipeline. In an earlier analysis of 500 to 650 of the donors, most TCR beta V segments appeared in productive rearrangements about 90% or about 30% of the time, broadly matching IMGT annotations. In a later analysis, TCR association rates were found to vary across HLA loci, with the most associated TCRs seen for DRB1 alleles and the fewest for HLA-C alleles. According to a later genetic analysis, donors in an Asian-associated ancestry cluster had fewer N-insertions in productive TCRs than the approximately 690-donor mean. In a later analysis, HLA-associated TCR beta chains were found to be more clonally expanded and to have lower generation probabilities than equally common non-associated chains. In a later analysis, 16,951 TCR beta sequences were associated with specific HLA alleles at a false discovery rate of 0.05. A further reported finding was that TCR beta sequences accurately predicted the HLA-A and HLA-B alleles for most subjects in the first cohort. The authors suggested that the approach could potentially be generalized to other disease states and immunological phenotypes. In a later genetic analysis, a missense DCLRE1C variant was associated with V-gene and J-gene trimming of TCR beta chains, and the association was replicated in an independent cohort. A later analysis reported that several top co-occurrence clusters appeared linked to parvovirus B19, influenza, CMV and Epstein-Barr virus. A total of 150 or so TCR beta chains were listed by the study as associated with cytomegalovirus. HLA typing was unavailable for some donors at each locus, so association tests used only the typed subset. Strong co-occurrence of HLA alleles, especially DR and DQ, made assigning TCR associations to individual alleles difficult.

To prepare the library, the immunoSEQ multiplex PCR assay was applied. For the multiplex PCR, a mixture combining 60 forward primers for TCR Vbeta segments and 13 reverse primers for TCR Jbeta segments was used. Amplification of the CDR3 region of rearranged TCR beta genes was performed with a multiplex PCR assay on genomic DNA. The amplified TCR beta libraries were sequenced on the Illumina HiSeq System as 87-base-pair reads. The paper's processing steps were these. Across the 500 to 750 repertoires, a later analysis counted roughly 84 million unique TCR beta chains, roughly 11 million of which were shared by at least two donors. Raw reads were error-corrected and collapsed into unique sequences with a nearest-neighbor algorithm that merged closely related sequences to remove PCR and sequencing errors. V, D and J gene segments were assigned by aligning CDR3 sequences to IMGT reference sequences. For a sequence to be retained, a match of at least six nucleotides to both a V gene segment and a J gene segment was required. Rearrangements were called productive when the CDR3 lacked stop codons and stayed in frame with V and J; all others were non-productive. CDR3 was defined by IMGT convention, running from the second conserved V-encoded cysteine to the conserved J-encoded phenylalanine. The earlier analysis of fewer than 700 of the donors excluded sequences that lacked an unambiguous match to a single V gene segment. An earlier analysis of 450 to 650 of the donors called V segments functional above 56.7% productive rearrangements and segregating when the between-donor standard deviation exceeded 5%. A statistical classification framework was built for diagnosing cytomegalovirus status from the catalog of TCR beta chain sequences. In a later analysis, TCR nucleotide sequences were compared against IMGT/GENE-DB human TR gene sequences so that V and J genes could be assigned. A later analysis assigned CDR3 sequences and most-parsimonious VDJ recombination scenarios with the TCRdist pipeline. In a later analysis, every TCR beta chain was defined by the combination of its CDR3 amino acid sequence and its V-gene family, and reads without a unique V-gene family were dropped. As a way to deal with suspected cross-contamination and a sequencing artifact, a later analysis dropped approximately 570 nucleotide sequences that were highly shared and had low generation probability. For each public chain, a later analysis derived a clonal expansion index from normalized ranks of inferred template counts within each repertoire. A later analysis computed generation probabilities with a VDJ recombination model fitted to out-of-frame rearrangements, and checked the results against IGoR. In a later analysis, hypergeometric tests were used to score TCR-TCR, TCR-HLA and TCR-CMV co-occurrence, with a repertoire-size bias correction applied to TCR pairs. In a later analysis, false discovery rates were estimated by permuting HLA or CMV assignments 20 times. In a later analysis, co-occurring TCRs were grouped using DBSCAN, with TCRdist sequence similarity added in when clustering inside HLA-allele-positive subsets. Co-occurrence clustering excluded repertoires with fewer than 30,000 or more than 120,000 public chains, plus five with anomalous nucleotide sharing. As stored in TCRdb, this immuneACCESS dataset retains in-frame rearrangements with V and J assigned. A fraction of the clones does not appear; measured against another copy, unresolved V genes explain less than half of the discrepancy, and the remainder lacks a known reason. V and J calls and clone size are those listed in that table; D and trimming were worked out from the DNA. The sample yields some 200,000 clones; approximately 79% were counted once. The top ten clones comprise 6.3% of the sample.

Worth noting for this clone: Its recognized antigen is unknown. No much larger clone exists at a distance of one base, and base qualities are not known.

The cohort consisted of hundreds of healthy bone marrow donors. Cohort members were all nominally healthy when sampled, although unrecorded immune exposures were likely present. The donor tested CMV seropositive and was one of the 289 seropositive cohort members. A peripheral blood sample was collected from each donor, and TCR beta sequencing was performed on peripheral blood mononuclear cells. Genomic DNA extraction from the blood cell samples was performed with the Qiagen DNeasy Blood Extraction Kit. Sequenced input: PBMCs. The sequence was collected from a man aged 35-49 years in good health and CMV-seropositive.

CDR3 reads: CASSAPGQGARKDGYTF. The nucleotide sequence reads TGTGCCAGCAGTGCCCCGGGACAGGGGGCGCGGAAGGACGGCTACACCTTC. The rearranged chain carries TRBV6-1 and TRBJ1-2; TRBD1 lines up with 12 middle nucleotides. In the germline V gene, CDR1 corresponds to MNHNS and CDR2 to SASEGT. From the cysteine up to the phenylalanine, the CDR3 has a length of 17 residues. The entry retains the CDR3 DNA only, 51 bases that are in frame from base 1. Clipping removes 4 bases from V and 8 bases from J, with 14 as the unmatched junction base count.